The 7 T cell receptor beta chains given below trace back to one sample, sequenced in a study of vaccination and CD4 T cells after COVID-19. Their target antigens are unknown. The treatment denotes: approximately 9-day PBMC culture with coronavirus spike peptide pools or control peptides (ViraFEST assay). The Oncomine TCR Beta short-read assay generated sequence data from the DNA of cultured CD4+ T cells. TCRdb re-called the PCR reads through MiXCR, storing one row per CDR3 protein. Of about 15,000 distinct CDR3 sequences in the sample, 51% were seen once. Sequencing was performed on CD4+ T cells from blood, cultured in vitro, taken before SARS-CoV-2 vaccination. The receptors were gathered from a human donor who had recovered from COVID-19.

The rearrangement joins TRBV20-1 to TRBJ2-3; 8 bases match TRBD2. CDR1 is DFQATT and CDR2 is SNEGSKA in the germline V gene (reference sequence). The CDR3 covers 12 residues. The trim removed 3 bases at V and 5 bases at J, leaving 1 base unmatched. The CDR3 DNA follows: TGCAGTGCTAGCGGGGGGGGAGATACGCAGTATTTT. It specifies CSASGGGDTQYF.

This clonotype was found a few times. The genes are TRBV6-5 and TRBJ1-2; TRBD1 might be the D (6 bases). This CDR3 has 14 amino acids. Germline loops: CDR1 MNHEY, CDR2 SVGAGI. Trimming removed 2 bases at V and 4 bases at J, with 11 bases between. The CDR3 region has the DNA TGTGCCAGCAGTTACCAGGGGCGGGTCTATGGCTACACCTTC. Its protein is CASSYQGRVYGYTF.

This clonotype was observed a handful of times. The rearrangement links TRBV7-9 to TRBJ2-7, with 8 positions matching TRBD1. The germline gives CDR1 SEHNR, CDR2 FQNEAQ (reference sequence). Trimming at V came to 5 bases and at J to 5 bases, leaving 8 bases not matched to a gene. The CDR3 has 14 residues. The CDR3 DNA is TGTGCCAGCAGCCTAGACAGGGGTTTGGACGAGCAGTACTTC. Translated: CASSLDRGLDEQYF.

CDR3 sequence (DNA): TGTGCCAGCAGCTTCGGCCCTGGGACAGATACGCAGTATTTT. This translates into CASSFGPGTDTQYF. The chain couples TRBV7-9 to TRBJ2-3; D unresolved. Germline assignment: CDR1 SEHNR and CDR2 FQNEAQ (reference sequence). This CDR3 is 14 amino acids long. Trimming took 3 bases from V and 3 from J, leaving 10 bases between them.

The rearrangement uses TRBV25-1 and TRBJ1-6, with D hard to call. CDR3 length: 14 amino acids. Per germline, CDR1 MGHDK and CDR2 SYGVNS. V gave up 4 bases and J gave up 3 bases, with 7 bases separating them. This CDR3 reads CASSARSYNSPLHF. The CDR3 coding sequence is TGTGCCAGCAGTGCACGGAGCTATAATTCACCCCTCCACTTT.

The CDR3 DNA reads as TGTGCCAGCAGCTTGTTCGGGGTCCGCACTGAAGCTTTCTTT. It yields the protein CASSLFGVRTEAFF. This rearrangement joins TRBV5-4 to TRBJ1-1; D uncertain. V was pared by 1 base and J by 4 bases, with 11 bases between. Germline assignment: CDR1 SGHNT and CDR2 YYREEE (reference sequence). The CDR3 is 14 amino acids.

This chain links TRBV19 with TRBJ1-1; D is unresolved. The CDR3 covers 12 residues. The germline V and J ends were trimmed by 10 bases and 1 base, with 10 bases remaining between them. Germline values: CDR1 LNHDA, CDR2 SQIVND (reference sequence). CDR3 nucleotides: TGTGCCACGACACTAGGGAACACTGAAGCTTTCTTT. Translation: CATTLGNTEAFF. Full variable domain (missing parts from reference TRBV19 and TRBJ1-1): DGGITQSPKYLFRKEGQNVTLSCEQNLNHDAMYWYRQDPGQGLRLIYYSQIVNDFQKGDIAEGYSVSREKKESFPLTVTSAQKNPTAFYLCATTLGNTEAFFGQGTRLTVV.